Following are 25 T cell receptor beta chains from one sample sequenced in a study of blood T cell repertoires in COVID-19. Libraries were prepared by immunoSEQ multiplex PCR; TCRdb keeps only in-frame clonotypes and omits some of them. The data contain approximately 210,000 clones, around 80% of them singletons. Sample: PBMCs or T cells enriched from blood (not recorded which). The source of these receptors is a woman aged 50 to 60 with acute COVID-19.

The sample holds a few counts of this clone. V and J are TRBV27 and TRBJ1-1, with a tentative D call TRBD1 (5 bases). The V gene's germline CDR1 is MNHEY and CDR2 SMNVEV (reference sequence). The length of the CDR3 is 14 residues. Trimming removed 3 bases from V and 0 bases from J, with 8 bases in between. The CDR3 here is CASSFSGVNTEAFF. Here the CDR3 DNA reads TGTGCCAGCAGTTTTTCGGGGGTGAACACTGAAGCTTTCTTT.

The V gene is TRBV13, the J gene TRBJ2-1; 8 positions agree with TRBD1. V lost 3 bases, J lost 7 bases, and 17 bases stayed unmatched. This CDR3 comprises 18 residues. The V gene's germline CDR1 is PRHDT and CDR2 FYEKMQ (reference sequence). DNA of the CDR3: TGTGCCAGCAGCTTGGGTTACCAGGGGGCGCGTTATTTTAATGAGCAGTTCTTC. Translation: CASSLGYQGARYFNEQFF.

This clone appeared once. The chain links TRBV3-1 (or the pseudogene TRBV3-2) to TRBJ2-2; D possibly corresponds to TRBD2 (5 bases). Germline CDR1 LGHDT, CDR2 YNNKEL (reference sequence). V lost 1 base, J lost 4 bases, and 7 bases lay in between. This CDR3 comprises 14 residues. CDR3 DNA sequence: TGTGCCAGCAGCCAAGGGACTTCCACCGGGGAGCTGTTTTTT. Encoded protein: CASSQGTSTGELFF.

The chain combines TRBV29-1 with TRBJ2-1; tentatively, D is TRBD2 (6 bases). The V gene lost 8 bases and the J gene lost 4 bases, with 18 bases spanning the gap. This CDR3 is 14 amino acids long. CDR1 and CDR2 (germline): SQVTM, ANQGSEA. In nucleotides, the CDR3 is TGCAGCCTGACTAGTCCCGCGATATACAATGAGCAGTTCTTC. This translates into CSLTSPAIYNEQFF.

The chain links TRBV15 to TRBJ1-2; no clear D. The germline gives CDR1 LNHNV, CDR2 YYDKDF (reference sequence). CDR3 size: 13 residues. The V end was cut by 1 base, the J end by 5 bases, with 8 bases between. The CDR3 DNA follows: TGTGCCACCAGCAGAGGTCGCAGTTATGGCTACACCTTC. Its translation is CATSRGRSYGYTF.

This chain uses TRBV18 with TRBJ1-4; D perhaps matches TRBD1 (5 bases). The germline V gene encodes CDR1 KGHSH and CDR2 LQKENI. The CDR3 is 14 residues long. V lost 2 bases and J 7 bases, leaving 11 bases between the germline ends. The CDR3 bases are TGTGCCAGCTCACCAAGGGAAGGGGTTGAAAAACTGTTTTTT. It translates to CASSPREGVEKLFF.

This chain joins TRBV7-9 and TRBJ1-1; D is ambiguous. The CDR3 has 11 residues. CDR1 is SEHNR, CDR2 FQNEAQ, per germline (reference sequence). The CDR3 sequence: CVASENTEAFF. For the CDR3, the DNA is TGTGTAGCTTCCGAGAACACTGAAGCTTTCTTT.

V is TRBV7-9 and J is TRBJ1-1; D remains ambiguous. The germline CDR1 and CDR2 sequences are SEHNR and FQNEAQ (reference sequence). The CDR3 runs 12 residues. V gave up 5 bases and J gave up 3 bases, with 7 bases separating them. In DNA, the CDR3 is TGTGCCAGCAGCCCAACAGACACTGAAGCTTTCTTT. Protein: CASSPTDTEAFF.

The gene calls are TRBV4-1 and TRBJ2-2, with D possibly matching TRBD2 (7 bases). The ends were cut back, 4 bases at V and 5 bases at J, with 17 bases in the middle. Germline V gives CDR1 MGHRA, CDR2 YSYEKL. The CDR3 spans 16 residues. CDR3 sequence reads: CASSPPRGGRTGELFF. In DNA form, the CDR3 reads TGCGCCAGCAGCCCACCAAGGGGGGGGCGGACCGGGGAGCTGTTTTTT.

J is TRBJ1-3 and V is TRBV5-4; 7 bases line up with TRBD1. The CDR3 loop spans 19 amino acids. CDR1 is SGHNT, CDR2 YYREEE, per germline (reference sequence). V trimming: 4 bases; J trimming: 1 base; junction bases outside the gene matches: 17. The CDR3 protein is CASSVIQGSQRSSGNTIYF. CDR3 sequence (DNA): TGTGCCAGCAGCGTAATACAGGGGTCCCAGCGCTCTTCTGGAAACACCATATATTTT.

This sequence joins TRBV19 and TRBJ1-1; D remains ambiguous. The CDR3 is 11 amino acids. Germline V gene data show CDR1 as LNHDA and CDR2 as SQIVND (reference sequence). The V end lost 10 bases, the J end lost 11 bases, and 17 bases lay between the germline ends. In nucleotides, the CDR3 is TGTGCCACCGCCCGAGACAACGATGCTTTCTTT. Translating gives CATARDNDAFF.

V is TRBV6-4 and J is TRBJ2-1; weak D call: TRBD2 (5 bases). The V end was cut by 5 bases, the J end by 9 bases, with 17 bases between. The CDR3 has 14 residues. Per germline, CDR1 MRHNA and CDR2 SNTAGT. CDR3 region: CASSLQLVDTEQFF. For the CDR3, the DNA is TGTGCCAGCAGTTTGCAACTAGTTGACACTGAGCAGTTCTTC.

The CDR3 reads CASSPQGYGYTF. DNA of the CDR3: TGTGCCAGCAGCCCACAGGGATACGGCTACACCTTC. The chain recombines TRBV3-1 (or the pseudogene TRBV3-2) with TRBJ1-2; possible D gene TRBD1, 6 bases. Trimming left V 4 bases short and J 8 bases short, with 11 bases between. Germline loops: CDR1 LGHDT, CDR2 YNNKEL (reference sequence). This CDR3 is 12 amino acids long.

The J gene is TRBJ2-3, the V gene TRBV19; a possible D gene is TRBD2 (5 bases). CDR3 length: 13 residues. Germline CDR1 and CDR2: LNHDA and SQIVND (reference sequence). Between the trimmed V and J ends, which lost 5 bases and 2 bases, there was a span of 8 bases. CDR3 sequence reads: CASSPGDTDTQYF. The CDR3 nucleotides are TGTGCCAGTAGTCCCGGGGACACAGATACGCAGTATTTT.

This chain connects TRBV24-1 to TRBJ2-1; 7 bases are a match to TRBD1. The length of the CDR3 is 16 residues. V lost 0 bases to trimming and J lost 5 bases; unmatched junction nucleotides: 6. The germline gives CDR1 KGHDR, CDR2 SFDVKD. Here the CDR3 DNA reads TGTGCCACCAGTGATTTGGGGACAGTACCGGACAATGAGCAGTTCTTC. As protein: CATSDLGTVPDNEQFF.

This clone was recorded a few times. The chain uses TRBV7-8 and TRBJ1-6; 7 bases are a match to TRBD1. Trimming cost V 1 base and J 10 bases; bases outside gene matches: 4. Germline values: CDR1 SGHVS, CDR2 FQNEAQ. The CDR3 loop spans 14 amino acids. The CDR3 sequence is CASSLVTGASPLHF. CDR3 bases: TGTGCCAGCAGCTTAGTTACAGGGGCCTCACCCCTCCACTTT.

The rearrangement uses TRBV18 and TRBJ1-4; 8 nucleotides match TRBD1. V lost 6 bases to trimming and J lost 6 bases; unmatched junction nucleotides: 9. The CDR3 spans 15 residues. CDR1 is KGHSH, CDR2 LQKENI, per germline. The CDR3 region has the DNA TGTGCCAGCTCTCTGTCCGGGACAGGCCATGAAAAACTGTTTTTT. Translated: CASSLSGTGHEKLFF.

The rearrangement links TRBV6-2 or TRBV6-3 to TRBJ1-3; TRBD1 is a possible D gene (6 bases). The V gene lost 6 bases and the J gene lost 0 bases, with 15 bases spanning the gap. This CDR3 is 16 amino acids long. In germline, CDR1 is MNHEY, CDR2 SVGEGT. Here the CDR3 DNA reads TGTGCCAGCAGCCCCGGGGGGGGCGTCTCTGGAAACACCATATATTTT. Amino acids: CASSPGGGVSGNTIYF.

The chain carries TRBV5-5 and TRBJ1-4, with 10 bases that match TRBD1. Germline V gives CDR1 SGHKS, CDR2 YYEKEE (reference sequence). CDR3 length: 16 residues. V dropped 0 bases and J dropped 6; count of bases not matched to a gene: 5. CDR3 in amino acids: CASSLAQGTGDEKLFF. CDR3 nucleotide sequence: TGTGCCAGCAGCTTGGCCCAAGGGACAGGGGATGAAAAACTGTTTTTT.

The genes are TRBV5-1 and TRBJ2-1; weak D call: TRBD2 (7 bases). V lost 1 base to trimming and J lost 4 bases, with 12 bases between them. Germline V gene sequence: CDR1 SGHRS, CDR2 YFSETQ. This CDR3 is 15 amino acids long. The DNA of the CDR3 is TGCGCCAGCAGCTTGCGGGCGGGGGCGTACAATGAGCAGTTCTTC. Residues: CASSLRAGAYNEQFF.

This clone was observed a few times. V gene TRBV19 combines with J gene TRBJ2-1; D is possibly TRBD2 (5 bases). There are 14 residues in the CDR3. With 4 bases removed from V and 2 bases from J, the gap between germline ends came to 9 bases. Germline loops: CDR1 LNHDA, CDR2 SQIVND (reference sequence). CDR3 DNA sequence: TGTGCCAGTAGTACTAGGACTGCCTACAATGAGCAGTTCTTC. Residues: CASSTRTAYNEQFF.

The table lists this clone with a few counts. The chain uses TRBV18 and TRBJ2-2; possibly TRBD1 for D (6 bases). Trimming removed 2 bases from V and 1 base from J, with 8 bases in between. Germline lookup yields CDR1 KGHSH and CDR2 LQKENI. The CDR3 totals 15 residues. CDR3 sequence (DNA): TGTGCCAGCTCACCAACAGGGAGGAACACCGGGGAGCTGTTTTTT. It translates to CASSPTGRNTGELFF.

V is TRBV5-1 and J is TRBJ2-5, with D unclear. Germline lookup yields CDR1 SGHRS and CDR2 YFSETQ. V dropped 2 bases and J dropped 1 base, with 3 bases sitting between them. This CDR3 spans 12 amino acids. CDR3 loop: CASSFLQETQYF. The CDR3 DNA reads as TGCGCCAGCAGCTTCCTCCAAGAGACCCAGTACTTC.

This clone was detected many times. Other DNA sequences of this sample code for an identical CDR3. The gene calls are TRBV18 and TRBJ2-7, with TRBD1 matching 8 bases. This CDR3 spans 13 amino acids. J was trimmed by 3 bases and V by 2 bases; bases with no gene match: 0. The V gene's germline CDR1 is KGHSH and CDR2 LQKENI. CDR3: CASSPTGGYEQYV. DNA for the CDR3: TGTGCCAGCTCACCAACAGGGGGCTACGAGCAGTACGTC.

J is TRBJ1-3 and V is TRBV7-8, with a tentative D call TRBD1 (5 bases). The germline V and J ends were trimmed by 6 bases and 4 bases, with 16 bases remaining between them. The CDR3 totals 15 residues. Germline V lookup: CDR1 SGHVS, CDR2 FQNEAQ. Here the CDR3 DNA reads TGTGCCAGCAGATACCTTCAGGGTATCGGAAACACCATATATTTT. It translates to CASRYLQGIGNTIYF. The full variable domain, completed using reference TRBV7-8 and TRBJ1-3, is GAGVSQSPRYKVAKRGQDVALRCDPISGHVSLFWYQQALGQGPEFLTYFQNEAQLDKSGLPSDRFFAERPEGSVSTLKIQRTQQEDSAVYLCASRYLQGIGNTIYFGEGSWLTVV.